These 18 T cell receptor beta chains originate from one sample sequenced in a study of shared clonotypes between healthy human individuals. The data were produced by immunoSEQ multiplex PCR, yet TCRdb's version contains in-frame clones alone and is incomplete. The profile covers about 2 million clones, with about 95% appearing a single time and 0.95% to 1.5% taken by the ten largest. Naive CD8 cells lacked CD45RO and underwent positive selection for CCR7, leaving out terminally differentiated effector memory CD45RA+ cells. Source material: naive CD8+ T cells sorted from blood. Every receptor here comes from a man aged 18 to 30 in good health.

The table lists this clone with a count of one. The V and J genes are TRBV6-4 and TRBJ1-1; perhaps TRBD1 as D (6 bases). Trimming cost V 6 bases and J 1 base, with 15 bases left between them. Germline-derived CDR1 and CDR2 are MRHNA and SNTAGT. CDR3 length: 15 amino acids. The CDR3 DNA reads TGTGCCAGCAGCCGGGACAACCTTAAGAACACTGAAGCTTTCTTT. As protein: CASSRDNLKNTEAFF.

Worth noting for this clone: Its ends do not fully match the called genes, so a read error is possible. The CDR3 DNA reads as TGTGCCAGCAGTCAAGGAGGGCTAGCGGCTTTGCCCGTTGTCTTC. Translated: CASSQGGLAALPVVF. The chain carries TRBV27 and TRBJ2-1; TRBD2 aligns across 7 bases. The CDR3 is 15 amino acids. Germline CDR1 MNHEY, CDR2 SMNVEV (reference sequence).

The J gene is TRBJ2-1, the V gene TRBV7-9; 9 bases map to TRBD1. The ends lost 6 bases at V and 4 bases at J; junction bases unmatched: 7. CDR1 is SEHNR, CDR2 FQNEAQ, per germline (reference sequence). The CDR3 is made up of 15 amino acids. The CDR3 DNA reads TGTGCCAGCAGACACCGGGACAGGGTTTACAATGAGCAGTTCTTC. Its protein is CASRHRDRVYNEQFF.

This chain connects TRBV14 to TRBJ2-1, with 8 bases fitting TRBD2. After removal of 3 bases from V and 2 bases from J, the junction contained 9 bases not matched to a gene. The CDR3 loop spans 17 amino acids. Per the germline V gene, CDR1 is SGHDN and CDR2 is FVKESK. The DNA for the CDR3 is TGTGCCAGCAGCCAGGGCTTGCGACTAGCGACCTACAATGAGCAGTTCTTC. Translating gives CASSQGLRLATYNEQFF.

The V gene is TRBV28, the J gene TRBJ2-3, with D unresolved. Germline V CDR1 and CDR2: MDHEN, SYDVKM. The CDR3 length is 13 residues. Trimming took 3 bases from V and 6 from J, leaving 10 bases between them. CDR3 sequence (DNA): TGTGCCAGCAGTTTCCGACTCGCGGATACGCAGTATTTT. Its protein product is CASSFRLADTQYF.

The chain employs TRBV5-5 and TRBJ2-3; 9 bases map to TRBD2. CDR1 and CDR2 from the germline V gene are SGHKS and YYEKEE (reference sequence). The V segment lost 1 base and the J segment 1 base; nucleotides outside the gene matches: 4. This CDR3 spans 16 amino acids. The CDR3 loop is CASSLSSGGRTDTQYF. DNA for the CDR3: TGTGCCAGCAGCTTGAGTAGCGGGGGACGCACAGATACGCAGTATTTT.

The chain is built from TRBV7-8 and TRBJ2-7; no clear D gene. The CDR3 totals 16 residues. The V end lost 7 bases, the J end lost 0 bases, and 19 bases lay between the germline ends. The germline V gene encodes CDR1 SGHVS and CDR2 FQNEAQ. CDR3 nucleotide sequence: TGTGCCAGCACCTTTATGTCCGAGCTGGTCTCCTACGAGCAGTACTTC. Amino acids: CASTFMSELVSYEQYF. The entire variable domain, with the rest obtained from reference TRBV7-8 and TRBJ2-7, is as follows: GAGVSQSPRYKVAKRGQDVALRCDPISGHVSLFWYQQALGQGPEFLTYFQNEAQLDKSGLPSDRFFAERPEGSVSTLKIQRTQQEDSAVYLCASTFMSELVSYEQYFGPGTRLTVT.

This clone is a singleton in its sample. The CDR3 DNA reads as TGTGCCATCAACCAGGCGGGAGACGGGGGCACAGATACGCAGTATTTT. This codes for CAINQAGDGGTDTQYF. V gene TRBV10-3 combines with J gene TRBJ2-3; 7 bases agree with TRBD2. V gave up 7 bases and J gave up 1 base; unmatched junction bases: 11. Per germline, CDR1 ENHRY and CDR2 SYGVKD. CDR3 length: 16 residues.

This clone was detected only once. In DNA, the CDR3 is TGTGCCAGCAGCGCCCATGTGGGACTACAACAAGAGACCCAGTACTTC. The encoded protein is CASSAHVGLQQETQYF. V usage is TRBV13 and J usage is TRBJ2-5, with TRBD2 identical over 7 bases. The germline V gene has CDR1 PRHDT and CDR2 FYEKMQ (reference sequence). The CDR3 has 16 residues. V trimming: 5 bases; J trimming: 2 bases; junction bases outside the gene matches: 11.

The CDR3 is CASSLDNLGAKNIQYF. The CDR3 DNA reads TGCGCCAGCAGCTTGGATAACCTGGGAGCCAAAAACATTCAGTACTTC. This chain connects TRBV5-1 to TRBJ2-4; no clear D gene. Per the germline V gene, CDR1 is SGHRS and CDR2 is YFSETQ. The CDR3 has 16 residues. V was shortened by 0 bases and J by 0 bases, with 10 bases between the two germline ends.

The chain is built from TRBV2 and TRBJ1-1; D is unresolved. Deletions cut 3 bases from V and 5 bases from J, with 13 bases between. CDR1 is SNHLY and CDR2 is FYNNEI in the germline V gene. The CDR3 spans 14 residues. The CDR3 nucleotides are TGTGCCAGCAGTGATCTGGGCTTGGGGACTGAAGCTTTCTTT. It yields the protein CASSDLGLGTEAFF.

V and J are TRBV2 and TRBJ2-7; D is possibly TRBD1 (6 bases). This CDR3 spans 14 amino acids. With 6 bases removed from V and 3 bases from J, the gap between germline ends came to 15 bases. Germline assignment: CDR1 SNHLY and CDR2 FYNNEI. CDR3 amino acids: CASSPGRGGYEQYF. Written as DNA, the CDR3 is TGTGCCAGCAGCCCCGGCAGGGGTGGCTACGAGCAGTACTTC.

The V call is TRBV5-6, the J call TRBJ2-7; TRBD1 is a possible D gene (5 bases). This CDR3 comprises 15 residues. Germline V gene data show CDR1 as SGHDT and CDR2 as YYEEEE. The ends were cut back, 4 bases at V and 7 bases at J, with 21 bases in the middle. CDR3 sequence reads: CASSTMTEFPHEQYF. CDR3 in DNA: TGTGCCAGCAGCACGATGACAGAGTTTCCGCATGAGCAGTACTTC.

This chain's CDR3 is CASSVEGTSGSFDNEQFF. The CDR3 bases are TGTGCCAGCAGCGTAGAAGGGACTAGCGGGAGCTTCGACAATGAGCAGTTCTTC. This chain links TRBV9 with TRBJ2-1; 14 nucleotides match TRBD2. Per germline, CDR1 SGDLS and CDR2 YYNGEE. The CDR3 totals 18 residues. V dropped 0 bases and J dropped 5; count of bases not matched to a gene: 7.

This chain connects TRBV7-9 to TRBJ1-2; TRBD1 aligns across 8 bases. CDR1 is SEHNR and CDR2 is FQNEAQ in the germline V gene (reference sequence). V dropped 5 bases and J dropped 3; count of bases not matched to a gene: 8. This CDR3 has 15 residues. CDR3 coding DNA: TGTGCCAGCAGCATCACCGGGACAGGTCACTATGGCTACACCTTC. Translating gives CASSITGTGHYGYTF.

The J gene is TRBJ1-2, the V gene TRBV2, with D possibly TRBD1 on 5 matching bases. Germline assignment: CDR1 SNHLY and CDR2 FYNNEI. The CDR3 has 14 amino acids. Trimming removed 2 bases from V and 7 bases from J, with 14 bases in between. CDR3 DNA sequence: TGTGCCAGCAGTGAACCAGGGACGTTCAGTGGCTACACCTTC. It yields the protein CASSEPGTFSGYTF.

Note on this clone: Other DNA sequences in this sample translate to the same CDR3. This chain links TRBV5-6 with TRBJ1-3; unclear D gene. V gave up 3 bases and J gave up 1 base, with 8 bases separating them. There are 14 residues in the CDR3. The germline V gene has CDR1 SGHDT and CDR2 YYEEEE. The chain's CDR3 is CASSSGGSGNTIYF. The DNA of the CDR3 is TGTGCCAGCAGCTCCGGAGGTTCTGGAAACACCATATATTTT.

The chain recombines TRBV28 with TRBJ1-2, with a tentative D call TRBD1 (6 bases). V lost 5 bases and J lost 4, with 17 bases in between. Germline lookup yields CDR1 MDHEN and CDR2 SYDVKM. The CDR3 consists of 15 residues. This CDR3 is CASSPRTAGIYGYTF. CDR3 bases: TGTGCCAGCAGTCCGAGGACAGCGGGGATCTATGGCTACACCTTC.